This T cell receptor beta chain originates from a study of chemoradiotherapy in HPV16-positive cancers. Study information: Candidate HPV-specific T-cell clones and common TCR motifs came from functional assays in a couple of HPV16-positive patients.

Per germline, CDR1 MNHEY and CDR2 SVGAGI. V was cut by 9 bases and J by 1 base, with 16 bases left in between. CDR3 length: 15 amino acids. Study-level points and caveats: During treatment, candidate HPV-specific clones and E7-related motifs expanded in tumor. HPV-responsive T-cell expansion during chemoradiotherapy was linked to improved recurrence-free survival in HPV16-positive patients.

A remark on this clone: Its antigen remains unidentified.

Clones were read by immunoSEQ multiplex PCR, and TCRdb kept only the in-frame ones, dropping some. Among 12,000 or so clones listed, around 84% were seen once. The chain combines TRBV6-5 with TRBJ1-5, with D hard to call. The sequencing here drew on blood, taken from a patient who underwent chemoradiotherapy. This TCR came from a human donor with HPV-associated anogenital cancer. The CDR3 DNA follows: TGTGCCAGAGGATTTGTCGGTCGGAGCAATCAGCCCCAGCATTTT. The encoded protein is CARGFVGRSNQPQHF.